Reported below is one TCR beta chain. Measured with immunoSEQ multiplex PCR; TCRdb has only the in-frame clones, and not every one. This sample has around 480,000 clones, with approximately 88% found just once. The data derive from a study of blood T cell repertoires in COVID-19. Germline-derived CDR1 and CDR2 are LNHNV and YYDKDF (reference sequence). The CDR3 is made up of 17 amino acids. After removal of 1 base from V and 3 bases from J, the junction contained 11 bases not matched to a gene. Sequenced material: peripheral blood. The chain joins TRBV15 to TRBJ2-7; 8 bases map to TRBD1. This TCR was recovered from a woman aged 45-59 years with COVID-19, enrolled during active disease. The CDR3 sequence: CATSRGQGAERGYEQYF. The DNA of the CDR3 is TGTGCCACCAGCAGAGGCCAGGGGGCCGAGAGAGGCTACGAGCAGTACTTC.